The 26 T cell receptor beta chains below all came from one sample that was sequenced in a study of cytomegalovirus exposure and HLA in healthy donors. The PCR made use of 60 Vbeta and 13 Jbeta primers. Using immunoSEQ multiplex PCR, the repertoire was profiled, and TCRdb retains in-frame clones only, with some absent. The table shows around 150,000 clones, with over 60% occurring only once. What was sequenced was PBMCs. These receptors were collected from a woman between 45 and 60 years old in good health and CMV-seropositive.

J is TRBJ1-1 and V is TRBV28; weak D call: TRBD1 (5 bases). The CDR3 totals 13 residues. V was shortened by 2 bases and J by 11 bases, with 15 bases between the two germline ends. The germline CDR1 and CDR2 sequences are MDHEN and SYDVKM. CDR3 protein: CASSLQLPGGAFF. CDR3 nucleotide sequence: TGTGCCAGCAGTTTACAACTACCGGGGGGGGCTTTCTTT.

This chain joins TRBV9 and TRBJ1-2; 8 bases are a match to TRBD1. CDR1 and CDR2 from the germline V gene are SGDLS and YYNGEE. The CDR3 contains 13 residues. J lost 8 bases, V lost 4 bases, and 7 bases had no gene match. DNA of the CDR3: TGTGCCAGCAGCCCCCAGGGGGCAGAAGGCTACACCTTC. Protein sequence: CASSPQGAEGYTF.

This rearrangement joins TRBV11-2 to TRBJ2-3, with a tentative D call TRBD1 (5 bases). Germline V CDR1 and CDR2: SGHAT, FQNNGV. CDR3 length: 16 amino acids. V lost 5 bases and J lost 3, with 18 bases in between. The CDR3 sequence is CASSLMGGRGTDTQYF. CDR3 DNA sequence: TGTGCCAGCAGCCTAATGGGTGGTAGGGGAACAGATACGCAGTATTTT.

This chain joins TRBV5-4 and TRBJ2-1; 12 bases map to TRBD2. CDR1 SGHNT and CDR2 YYREEE come from the germline V gene (reference sequence). CDR3 length: 17 amino acids. The junction had 7 bases not matched to a gene; V was cut back by 0 bases and J by 6 bases. DNA of the CDR3: TGTGCCAGCAGCTTGGGACTAGCGGGGGCCTTAGGCAATGAGCAGTTCTTC. It is translated as CASSLGLAGALGNEQFF.

This chain links TRBV7-3 with TRBJ2-1; the match to TRBD2 covers 10 bases. CDR1 SGHTA and CDR2 FQGTGA come from the germline V gene. The junction had 10 bases not matched to a gene; V was cut back by 5 bases and J by 6 bases. The CDR3 totals 16 residues. The CDR3 here is CASSRGLALVGNEQFF. In DNA form, the CDR3 reads TGTGCCAGCAGCCGGGGACTAGCGTTGGTGGGCAATGAGCAGTTCTTC.

J is TRBJ1-2 and V is TRBV30; TRBD1 matches 8 bases. CDR1 GTSNPN and CDR2 SVGIG come from the germline V gene (reference sequence). The CDR3 is 15 amino acids. V lost 4 bases to trimming and J lost 4 bases; unmatched junction nucleotides: 11. The CDR3 coding sequence is TGTGCCTGGAATTCTGGACAGGGTTATATCTATGGCTACACCTTC. It is translated as CAWNSGQGYIYGYTF.

V usage is TRBV7-9 and J usage is TRBJ1-5; D not certain. This CDR3 has 16 residues. Germline CDR1 and CDR2: SEHNR and FQNEAQ (reference sequence). The V end lost 4 bases, the J end lost 0 bases, and 13 bases lay between the germline ends. As DNA, the CDR3 is TGTGCCAGCAGCTCGACGCCGGGGATTAGCAATCAGCCCCAGCATTTT. Translating gives CASSSTPGISNQPQHF.

CDR3 nucleotides: TGTGCCAGTTCCGGGACAGGGGGCAATCAGCCCCAGCATTTT. Translated: CASSGTGGNQPQHF. V usage is TRBV19 and J usage is TRBJ1-5; 10 bases are a match to TRBD1. V shed 8 bases, J shed 2 bases, and the junction held 3 bases outside the gene matches. In germline, CDR1 is LNHDA, CDR2 SQIVND (reference sequence). The CDR3 consists of 14 residues. Variable domain in full (rest from reference TRBV19 and TRBJ1-5): DGGITQSPKYLFRKEGQNVTLSCEQNLNHDAMYWYRQDPGQGLRLIYYSQIVNDFQKGDIAEGYSVSREKKESFPLTVTSAQKNPTAFYLCASSGTGGNQPQHFGDGTRLSIL.

This clone came up once. The V call is TRBV6-5, the J call TRBJ1-2; tentative D call: TRBD1 (6 bases). Germline CDR1 and CDR2: MNHEY and SVGAGI. Between the trimmed V and J ends, which lost 4 bases and 3 bases, there was a span of 9 bases. The CDR3 spans 13 residues. The CDR3 region is CASSSDSYYGYTF. The CDR3 DNA reads TGTGCCAGCAGTTCGGACAGCTACTATGGCTACACCTTC.

This chain links TRBV7-9 with TRBJ2-1; 8 bases are shared with TRBD1. CDR1 is SEHNR, CDR2 FQNEAQ, per germline (reference sequence). This CDR3 comprises 15 residues. With 4 bases clipped from V and 2 bases from J, the junction kept 4 bases outside the gene matches. CDR3 nucleotide sequence: TGTGCCAGCAGCTCGGACAGGGTCGCCTACAATGAGCAGTTCTTC. It codes for CASSSDRVAYNEQFF.

The chain uses TRBV7-6 and TRBJ1-5; 7 bases map to TRBD1. CDR1 and CDR2 (germline): SGHVS, FNYEAQ. V lost 4 bases, J lost 4 bases, and 4 bases stayed unmatched. This CDR3 is 14 amino acids long. CDR3 DNA sequence: TGTGCCAGCAGCTCTCGACAGGGTAATCAGCCCCAGCATTTT. As protein: CASSSRQGNQPQHF.

The V and J genes are TRBV28 and TRBJ1-2; the D gene is possibly TRBD1 (5 bases). Trimming left V 8 bases short and J 2 bases short, with 18 bases between. This CDR3 spans 15 amino acids. Germline V CDR1 and CDR2: MDHEN, SYDVKM. CDR3 nucleotide sequence: TGTGCCAGCTATGCCTGGTCGACAGTAAACTATGGCTACACCTTC. Translating gives CASYAWSTVNYGYTF.

V and J are TRBV5-1 and TRBJ2-7; a weak D match, TRBD2 (6 bases). V lost 0 bases to trimming and J lost 5 bases, with 12 bases between them. The CDR3 contains 14 residues. The germline V gene encodes CDR1 SGHRS and CDR2 YFSETQ. CDR3 in amino acids: CASSLGGVGNEQYF. DNA of the CDR3: TGCGCCAGCAGCTTGGGCGGGGTAGGGAACGAGCAGTACTTC.

The chain is built from TRBV4-3 and TRBJ2-7, with TRBD1 identical over 7 bases. The V and J ends lost 0 bases and 0 bases, in that order; junction bases with no gene match: 8. CDR1 is LGHNA and CDR2 is YSLEER in the germline V gene. The CDR3 is made up of 17 amino acids. CDR3 bases: TGCGCCAGCAGCCAAGATCTGGCCGACAGGGTCTCCTACGAGCAGTACTTC. It codes for CASSQDLADRVSYEQYF.

In its sample, this clone was seen once. The rearrangement joins TRBV6-8 to TRBJ2-6; the D is unclear. This CDR3 region has 17 residues. Trimming left V 6 bases short and J 0 bases short, with 15 bases between. The germline CDR1 and CDR2 sequences are MNHGY and SAAAGT. For the CDR3, the DNA is TGTGCCAGCAGCCCGAATCACCCGAGCTCTGGGGCCAACGTCCTGACTTTC. This encodes CASSPNHPSSGANVLTF.

V usage is TRBV9 and J usage is TRBJ1-3; 8 bases map to TRBD1. From germline, CDR1 is SGDLS and CDR2 YYNGEE. The J segment lost 2 bases and the V segment lost 2 bases, leaving 6 bases of the junction unmatched. This CDR3 is 16 amino acids long. CDR3 in DNA: TGTGCCAGCAGCGTGTACATACAGGGGGCTGGAAACACCATATATTTT. Amino acid sequence: CASSVYIQGAGNTIYF.

This clone was counted between two and nine times. The rearrangement joins TRBV2 to TRBJ2-2; 8 positions match TRBD2. The CDR3 is made up of 15 amino acids. Germline CDR1 reads SNHLY; CDR2 reads FYNNEI. The V gene end was trimmed by 7 bases and the J gene end by 1 base; junction bases not matched to a gene: 5. The CDR3 region has the DNA TGTGCCAGCACCGCCACTAGCGGGAACACCGGGGAGCTGTTTTTT. It translates to CASTATSGNTGELFF.

The table lists this clone with a count of one. The J gene is TRBJ1-1, the V gene TRBV2; possibly TRBD1 for D (5 bases). The CDR3 contains 12 residues. V was shortened by 5 bases and J by 4 bases, with 8 bases between the two germline ends. Germline V CDR1 and CDR2: SNHLY, FYNNEI. The CDR3 DNA reads as TGTGCCAGCAGTTCAGGGATCACTGAAGCTTTCTTT. Translation gives CASSSGITEAFF.

The sample holds one count of this clone. This chain links TRBV6-5 with TRBJ2-7, with a possible D match to TRBD1 (5 bases). The germline CDR1 and CDR2 sequences are MNHEY and SVGAGI. CDR3 length equals 14 residues. With 0 bases removed from V and 7 bases from J, the gap between germline ends came to 13 bases. DNA of the CDR3: TGTGCCAGCAGTTACTCGAAACAGGTGGGGGAGCAGTACTTC. It encodes CASSYSKQVGEQYF.

The chain employs TRBV4-1 and TRBJ1-5; D remains unclear. Germline CDR1 is MGHRA and CDR2 is YSYEKL. V shed 0 bases and J shed 11 bases, with 14 bases lying between them. CDR3 size: 14 residues. Here the CDR3 reads CASSQDVGGWTQHF. CDR3 nucleotides: TGCGCCAGCAGCCAAGATGTTGGCGGGTGGACCCAGCATTTT.

The chain uses TRBV19 and TRBJ2-2; TRBD1 might be the D (5 bases). The germline V gene encodes CDR1 LNHDA and CDR2 SQIVND (reference sequence). Trimming took off 2 bases at V and 1 base at J, with 11 bases between the two ends. The CDR3 sequence is 16 residues long. This CDR3 reads CASSIRGPWNTGELFF. CDR3 nucleotides: TGTGCCAGTAGTATAAGGGGTCCGTGGAACACCGGGGAGCTGTTTTTT.

On this clone: One junction end does not reproduce the germline sequence, and a read error may be involved. This chain joins TRBV29-1 and TRBJ2-2; 7 bases fit TRBD2. The CDR3 contains 12 residues. Germline V gene sequence: CDR1 SQVTM, CDR2 ANQGSEA. The CDR3 protein is CSVEDVWGGLFF. The CDR3 nucleotides read TGCAGCGTTGAGGACGTCTGGGGGGGGCTGTTTTTT.

The chain links TRBV6-5 to TRBJ2-5; 9 bases match TRBD1. In germline, CDR1 is MNHEY, CDR2 SVGAGI. J lost 4 bases, V lost 6 bases, and 6 bases had no gene match. This CDR3 is 14 amino acids long. CDR3 region: CASRLQGAGETQYF. The CDR3 DNA reads TGTGCCAGCAGACTACAGGGGGCTGGAGAGACCCAGTACTTC.

J is TRBJ2-2 and V is TRBV28, with a weak D call TRBD1 (5 bases). This CDR3 spans 21 amino acids. CDR1 and CDR2 from the germline V gene are MDHEN and SYDVKM. The V end was cut by 8 bases, the J end by 1 base, with 32 bases between. CDR3 in amino acids: CASQQAKPPKQATMNTGELFF. The CDR3 nucleotides read TGTGCCAGCCAACAAGCGAAACCCCCCAAACAGGCTACGATGAACACCGGGGAGCTGTTTTTT.

This clone occurred a few times. The chain employs TRBV7-6 and TRBJ2-3; TRBD2 agrees at 12 bases. Trimming at V came to 0 bases and at J to 6 bases, leaving 4 bases not matched to a gene. The CDR3 has 16 residues. In germline, CDR1 is SGHVS, CDR2 FNYEAQ. CDR3 DNA sequence: TGTGCCAGCAGCTTAGCGCTAGCGGGAGGGTCTGATACGCAGTATTTT. Residues: CASSLALAGGSDTQYF. Looking up the rest from reference TRBV7-6 and TRBJ2-3 gives the full variable domain: GAGVSQSPRYKVTKRGQDVALRCDPISGHVSLYWYRQALGQGPEFLTYFNYEAQQDKSGLPNDRFSAERPEGSISTLTIQRTEQRDSAMYRCASSLALAGGSDTQYFGPGTRLTVL.

The gene calls are TRBV30 and TRBJ1-1; TRBD1 aligns across 7 bases. The CDR3 is 14 residues long. The germline V gene encodes CDR1 GTSNPN and CDR2 SVGIG (reference sequence). Trimming at V came to 1 base and at J to 4 bases, leaving 6 bases not matched to a gene. The CDR3 coding sequence is TGTGCCTGGAGTGACAGGGGCTCGGGCACTGAAGCTTTCTTT. Translation gives CAWSDRGSGTEAFF.